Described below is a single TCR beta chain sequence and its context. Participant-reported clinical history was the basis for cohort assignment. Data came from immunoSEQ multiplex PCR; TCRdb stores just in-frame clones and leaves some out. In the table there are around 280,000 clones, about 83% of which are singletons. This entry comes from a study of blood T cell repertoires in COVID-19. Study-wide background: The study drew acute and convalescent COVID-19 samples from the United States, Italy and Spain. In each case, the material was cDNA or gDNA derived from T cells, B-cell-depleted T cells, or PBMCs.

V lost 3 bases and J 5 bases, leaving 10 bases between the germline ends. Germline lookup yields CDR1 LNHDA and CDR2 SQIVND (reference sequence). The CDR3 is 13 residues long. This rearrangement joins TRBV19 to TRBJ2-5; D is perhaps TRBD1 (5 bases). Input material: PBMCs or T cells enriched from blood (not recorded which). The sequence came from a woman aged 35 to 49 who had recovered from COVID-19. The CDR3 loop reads CASSISRVETQYF. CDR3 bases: TGTGCCAGTAGTATTTCCAGGGTGGAGACCCAGTACTTC.